The 9 T cell receptor beta chains below come from one sample, sequenced in a study of human T cells and chemical hapten exposure. Via MiXCR, TCRdb re-called the RACE reads, giving one row per CDR3 protein. There are 95,000 to 150,000 distinct CDR3 sequences in the sample; 12% to 15% occur only once, and roughly 0.92% lies in the top ten. Time point specified: patch test 1, 2 weeks after DPC sensitization. Treatment of the sample: therapeutic diphenylcyclopropenone sensitization with weekly scalp DPC. Sequencing was performed on whole blood, taken in connection with sensitization to the hapten diphenylcyclopropenone (DPC). These receptor sequences come from a man between 18 and 35 years old with alopecia areata. Some clones in this sample may be carry-over from other donors' samples.

This clonotype appeared a few times. The chain has TRBV28 and TRBJ2-7; 10 bases are a match to TRBD1. Germline V gene lookup returns CDR1 MDHEN and CDR2 SYDVKM. The junction had 11 bases not matched to a gene; V was cut back by 6 bases and J by 3 bases. CDR3 length: 16 residues. The DNA for the CDR3 is TGTGCCAGCAGCATCGACCGGGACAGGGGAGACTACGAGCAGTACTTC. Its translation is CASSIDRDRGDYEQYF.

V and J are TRBV29-1 and TRBJ1-1; maybe TRBD1 (6 bases). This CDR3 comprises 12 residues. V was shortened by 4 bases and J by 1 base, with 7 bases between the two germline ends. The germline CDR1 and CDR2 sequences are SQVTM and ANQGSEA. The CDR3 DNA sequence: TGCAGCGTTGGGGGGCCGAACACTGAAGCTTTCTTT. Amino acid sequence: CSVGGPNTEAFF. The full variable domain, in which reference TRBV29-1 and TRBJ1-1 provide the parts outside the CDR3, is SAVISQKPSRDICQRGTSLTIQCQVDSQVTMMFWYRQQPGQSLTLIATANQGSEATYESGFVIDKFPISRPNLTFSTLTVSNMSPEDSSIYLCSVGGPNTEAFFGQGTRLTVV.

This clonotype has only a few counts. The V gene is TRBV7-9, the J gene TRBJ2-5; D is perhaps TRBD2 (5 bases). The CDR3 has 15 amino acids. Germline loops: CDR1 SEHNR, CDR2 FQNEAQ (reference sequence). Trimming pared 4 bases from V and 0 bases from J, leaving 12 bases between. This chain's CDR3 is CASSYPTGYQETQYF. DNA for the CDR3: TGTGCCAGCAGCTACCCCACGGGGTACCAAGAGACCCAGTACTTC.

The CDR3 spells CASSEPRGFTGELFF. CDR3 in DNA: TGTGCCAGCAGTGAGCCTAGGGGATTCACCGGGGAGCTGTTTTTT. The V call is TRBV2, the J call TRBJ2-2; TRBD1 is a possible D gene (5 bases). The germline gives CDR1 SNHLY, CDR2 FYNNEI. V shed 3 bases and J shed 4 bases, with 12 bases lying between them. The CDR3 consists of 15 residues.

This chain links TRBV5-1 with TRBJ2-2; D uncertain. The CDR3 length is 13 residues. Trimming removed 0 bases from V and 3 bases from J, with 3 bases in between. Germline values: CDR1 SGHRS, CDR2 YFSETQ. Here the CDR3 reads CASSLADTGELFF. The CDR3 DNA sequence: TGCGCCAGCAGCTTGGCGGACACCGGGGAGCTGTTTTTT.

The chain links TRBV29-1 to TRBJ1-1; possible D gene TRBD1, 5 bases. CDR1 SQVTM and CDR2 ANQGSEA come from the germline V gene. This CDR3 is built from 13 residues. Trimming took off 0 bases at V and 7 bases at J, with 12 bases between the two ends. The CDR3 sequence: CSVEDGQGIEAFF. The CDR3 nucleotides read TGCAGCGTTGAAGATGGGCAGGGCATTGAAGCTTTCTTT.

The table lists this clonotype with a few counts. The chain joins TRBV2 to TRBJ2-5, with D unresolved. Looked up from germline, CDR1 is SNHLY and CDR2 is FYNNEI. This CDR3 is 14 amino acids long. Trimming left V 5 bases short and J 1 base short, with 11 bases between. CDR3 residues: CASSPPPTQETQYF. The CDR3 nucleotides are TGTGCCAGCAGTCCACCTCCTACCCAAGAGACCCAGTACTTC.

This clonotype was seen at least ten times. The V and J genes are TRBV29-1 and TRBJ1-1; no clear D. The CDR3 runs 11 residues. V was cut by 0 bases and J by 10 bases, with 9 bases left in between. CDR1 SQVTM and CDR2 ANQGSEA come from the germline V gene. In DNA form, the CDR3 reads TGCAGCGTTGAAGATGGAAACGGAGCTTTCTTT. It translates to CSVEDGNGAFF.

The table lists this clonotype with many counts. The chain uses TRBV6-4 and TRBJ2-3; D is undetermined. V was pared by 5 bases and J by 0 bases, with 9 bases between. This CDR3 comprises 14 residues. CDR1 is MRHNA, CDR2 SNTAGT, per germline. CDR3 residues: CASSFTASTDTQYF. The CDR3 nucleotides are TGTGCCAGCAGTTTCACGGCTAGCACAGATACGCAGTATTTT.